This T cell receptor (beta chain) was profiled in a study of tumor-infiltrating lymphocytes in primary liver carcinoma. Extraction of RNA together with DNA used 20-30 mg of unsorted bulk tissue. The patients, who had chronic HBV infection, were treatment-naive (untreated). Constant-region priming of around 490 ng total RNA yielded TCR beta cDNA. Libraries covering TCR beta were generated through three nested multiplex PCR rounds (using a slightly modified ARM-PCR). The first two PCR rounds used TRBV1-TRBV30 forward primers with a C-beta reverse primer, roughly 10 cycles each. MiXCR, applied by TCRdb to the multiplex PCR reads, yields one record per CDR3 protein. The repertoire holds about 130,000 distinct CDR3 sequences, with 50% to 80% as singletons. In germline, CDR1 is MNHNY, CDR2 SVGAGI (reference sequence). CDR3 length equals 12 residues. About this clonotype: An end of the junction differs from the germline gene, which may be a read error.

The sample comprised liver tumor tissue from sampling region 3. The subset: tumor region T3, left-lateral pole. The chain combines TRBV6-6 with TRBJ2-1; no clear D. This sequence was found in a woman aged 55-75 years with primary liver carcinoma and hepatitis B virus infection. Written as DNA, the CDR3 is TGTGCCATCAGTGGCGGTTACAATGAGCAGTTCTTC. Protein: CAISGGYNEQFF.